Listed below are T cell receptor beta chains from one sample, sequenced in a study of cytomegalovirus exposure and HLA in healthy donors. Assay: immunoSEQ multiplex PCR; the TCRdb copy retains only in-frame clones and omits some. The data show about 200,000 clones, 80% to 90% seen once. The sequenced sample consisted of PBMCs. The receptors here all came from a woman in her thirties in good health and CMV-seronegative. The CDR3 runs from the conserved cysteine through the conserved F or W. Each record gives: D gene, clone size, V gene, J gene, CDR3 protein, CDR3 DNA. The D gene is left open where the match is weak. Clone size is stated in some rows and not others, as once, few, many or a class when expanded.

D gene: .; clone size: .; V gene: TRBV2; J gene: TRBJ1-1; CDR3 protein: CASSPQENTEAFF; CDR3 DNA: TGTGCCAGCAGTCCTCAGGAGAACACTGAAGCTTTCTTT
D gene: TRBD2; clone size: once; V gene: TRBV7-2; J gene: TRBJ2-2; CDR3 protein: CASSSGLAGSSGELFF; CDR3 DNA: TGTGCCAGCAGCTCGGGACTAGCGGGCTCTTCCGGGGAGCTGTTTTTT
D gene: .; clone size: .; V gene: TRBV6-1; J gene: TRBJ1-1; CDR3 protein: CASSEPGQLNTEAFF; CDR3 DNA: TGTGCCAGCAGTGAGCCCGGACAACTGAACACTGAAGCTTTCTTT
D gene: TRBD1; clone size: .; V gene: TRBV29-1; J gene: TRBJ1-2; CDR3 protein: CSVERGRAGYTF; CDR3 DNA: TGCAGCGTTGAGAGGGGGCGGGCTGGCTACACCTTC
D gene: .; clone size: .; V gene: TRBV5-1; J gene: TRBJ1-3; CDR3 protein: CASSLPGGTGNTIYF; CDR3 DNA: TGCGCCAGCAGCTTGCCTGGGGGGACTGGAAACACCATATATTTT
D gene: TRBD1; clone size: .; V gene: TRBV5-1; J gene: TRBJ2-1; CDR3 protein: CASRPGTGAYNEQFF; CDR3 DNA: TGCGCCAGCAGACCCGGGACAGGAGCCTACAATGAGCAGTTCTTC
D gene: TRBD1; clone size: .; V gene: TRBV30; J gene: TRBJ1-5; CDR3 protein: CASRQGLNQPQHF; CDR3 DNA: TGTGCCTCCAGACAGGGGCTTAATCAGCCCCAGCATTTT
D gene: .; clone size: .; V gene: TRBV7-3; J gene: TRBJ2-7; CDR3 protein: CASSQDSSYEQYF; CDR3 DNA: TGTGCCAGCAGCCAAGACTCATCCTACGAGCAGTACTTC
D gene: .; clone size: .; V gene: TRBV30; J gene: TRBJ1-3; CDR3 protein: CALTTPGNTIYF; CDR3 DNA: TGTGCCCTCACCACACCTGGAAACACCATATATTTT
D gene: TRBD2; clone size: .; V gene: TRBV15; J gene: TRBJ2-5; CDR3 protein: CATSRIGRETQYF; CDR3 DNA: TGTGCCACCAGCAGGATCGGGAGGGAGACCCAGTACTTC
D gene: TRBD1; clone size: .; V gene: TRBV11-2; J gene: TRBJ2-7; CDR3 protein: CASSHGQGTYEQYF; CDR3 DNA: TGTGCCAGCAGCCACGGACAGGGTACGTACGAGCAGTACTTC
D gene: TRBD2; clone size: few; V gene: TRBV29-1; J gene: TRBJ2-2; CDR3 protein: CSVEASGGIRELFF; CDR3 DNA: TGCAGCGTTGAGGCTAGCGGGGGAATCCGGGAGCTGTTTTTT
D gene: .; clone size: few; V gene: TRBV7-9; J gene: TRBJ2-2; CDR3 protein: CASRPNGELFF; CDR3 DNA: TGTGCCAGCAGGCCTAACGGGGAGCTGTTTTTT
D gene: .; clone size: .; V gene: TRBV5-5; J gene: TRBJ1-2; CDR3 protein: CASSLAGGGGYTF; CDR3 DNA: TGTGCCAGCAGCTTGGCTGGGGGCGGGGGCTACACCTTC
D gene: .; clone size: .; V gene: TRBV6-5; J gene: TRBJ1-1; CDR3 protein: CASSLVPTNTEAFF; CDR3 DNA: TGTGCCAGCAGTTTAGTTCCGACTAACACTGAAGCTTTCTTT
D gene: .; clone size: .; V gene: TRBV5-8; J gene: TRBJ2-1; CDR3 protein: CASSLLSTPVEQFF; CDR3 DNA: TGTGCCAGCAGCTTGCTTTCCACCCCGGTTGAGCAGTTCTTC
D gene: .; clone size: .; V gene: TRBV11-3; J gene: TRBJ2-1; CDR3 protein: CASSLGAGRHEQFF; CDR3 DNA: TGTGCCAGCAGCTTAGGGGCAGGTAGGCATGAGCAGTTCTTC
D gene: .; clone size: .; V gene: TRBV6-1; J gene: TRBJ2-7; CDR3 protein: CASSEIRAYEQYF; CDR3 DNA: TGTGCCAGCAGTGAAATTAGAGCCTACGAGCAGTACTTC
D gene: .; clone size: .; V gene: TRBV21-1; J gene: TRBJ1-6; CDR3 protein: CEGCSSGRGRGGHF; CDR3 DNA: TGCGAAGGGTGTTCATCGGGAAGGGGACGGGGAGGGCACTTT
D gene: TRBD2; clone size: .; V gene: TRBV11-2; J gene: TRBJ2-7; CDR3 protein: CASSQGLAGVDEQYF; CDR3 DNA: TGTGCCAGCAGTCAGGGACTAGCGGGAGTGGACGAGCAGTACTTC
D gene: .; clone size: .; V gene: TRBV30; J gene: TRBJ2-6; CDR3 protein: CACPRAGANVLTF; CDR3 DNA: TGTGCCTGCCCGCGGGCTGGGGCCAACGTCCTGACTTTC
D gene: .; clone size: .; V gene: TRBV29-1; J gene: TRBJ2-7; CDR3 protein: CSARTIAYEQYF; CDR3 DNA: TGCAGCGCCCGGACTATAGCCTACGAGCAGTACTTC
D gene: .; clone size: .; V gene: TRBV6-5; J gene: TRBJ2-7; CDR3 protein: CASSSLDSSYEQYF; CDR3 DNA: TGTGCCAGCAGCTCCCTTGACAGCTCCTACGAGCAGTACTTC
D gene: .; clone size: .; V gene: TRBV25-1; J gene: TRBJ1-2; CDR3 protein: CASSEKARPYGYTF; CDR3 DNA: TGTGCCAGCAGTGAAAAAGCGAGGCCTTATGGCTACACCTTC
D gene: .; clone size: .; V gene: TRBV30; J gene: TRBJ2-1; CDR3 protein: CAWTPGGRGEQFF; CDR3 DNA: TGTGCCTGGACCCCCGGGGGAAGGGGTGAGCAGTTCTTC
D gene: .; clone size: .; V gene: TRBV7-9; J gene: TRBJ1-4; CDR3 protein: CAIGGAGNEKLFF; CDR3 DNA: TGTGCCATTGGCGGGGCGGGCAATGAAAAACTGTTTTTT
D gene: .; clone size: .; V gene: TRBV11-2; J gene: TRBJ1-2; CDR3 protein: CASSLSPGNYGYTF; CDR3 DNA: TGTGCCAGCAGCTTATCGCCCGGTAACTATGGCTACACCTTC
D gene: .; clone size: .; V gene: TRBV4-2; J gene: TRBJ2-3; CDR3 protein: CASSQDKRTDTQYF; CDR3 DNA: TGTGCCAGCAGCCAAGATAAGCGGACAGATACGCAGTATTTT
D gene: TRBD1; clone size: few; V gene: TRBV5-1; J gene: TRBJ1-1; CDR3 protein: CASSSRPSGGTEAFF; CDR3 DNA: TGCGCCAGCAGCTCCAGACCCTCAGGGGGCACTGAAGCTTTCTTT
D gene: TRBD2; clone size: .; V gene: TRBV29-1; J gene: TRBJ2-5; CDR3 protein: CSARRVAGRETQYF; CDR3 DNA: TGCAGCGCCCGCCGGGTAGCGGGAAGGGAGACCCAGTACTTC
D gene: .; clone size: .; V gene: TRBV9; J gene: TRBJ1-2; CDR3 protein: CASSVGQGINYGYTF; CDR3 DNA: TGTGCCAGCAGCGTAGGCCAGGGGATTAACTATGGCTACACCTTC
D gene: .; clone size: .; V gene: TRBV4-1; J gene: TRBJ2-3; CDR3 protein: CASSQEGNPLNTDTQYF; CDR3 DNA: TGCGCCAGCAGCCAAGAAGGCAATCCACTAAACACAGATACGCAGTATTTT
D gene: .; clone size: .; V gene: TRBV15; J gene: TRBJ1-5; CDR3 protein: CATSGGFDQPQHF; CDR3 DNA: TGTGCCACCAGCGGCGGGTTTGATCAGCCCCAGCATTTT
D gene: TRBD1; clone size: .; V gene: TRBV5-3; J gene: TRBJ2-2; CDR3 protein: CARSYGTGDTGELFF; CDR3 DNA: TGTGCCAGAAGCTACGGGACAGGGGACACCGGGGAGCTGTTTTTT
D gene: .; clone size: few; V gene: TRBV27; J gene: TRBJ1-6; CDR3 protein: CASRHQSEALHF; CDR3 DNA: TGTGCCAGCAGGCACCAATCGGAGGCCCTCCACTTT
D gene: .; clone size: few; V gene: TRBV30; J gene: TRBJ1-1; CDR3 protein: CAWSVKGRGAFF; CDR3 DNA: TGTGCCTGGAGTGTAAAGGGGCGCGGAGCTTTCTTT
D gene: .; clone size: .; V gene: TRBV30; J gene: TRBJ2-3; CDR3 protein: CASSFVADTQYF; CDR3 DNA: TGTGCCTCCTCCTTCGTCGCAGATACGCAGTATTTT
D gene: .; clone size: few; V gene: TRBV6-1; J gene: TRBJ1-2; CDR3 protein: CASSVGADYGYTF; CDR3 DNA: TGTGCCAGCAGTGTAGGGGCGGACTATGGCTACACCTTC
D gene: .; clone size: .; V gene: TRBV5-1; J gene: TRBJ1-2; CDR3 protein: CASSSRQGIGYTF; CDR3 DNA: TGCGCCAGCAGCTCAAGGCAGGGGATTGGCTACACCTTC
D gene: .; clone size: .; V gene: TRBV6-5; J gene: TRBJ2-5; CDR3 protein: CASSYAGLGTQYF; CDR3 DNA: TGTGCCAGCAGTTACGCGGGACTCGGGACCCAGTACTTC
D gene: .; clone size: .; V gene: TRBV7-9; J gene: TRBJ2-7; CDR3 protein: CASSPTTVEQYF; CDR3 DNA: TGTGCCAGCAGCCCGACTACCGTGGAGCAGTACTTC
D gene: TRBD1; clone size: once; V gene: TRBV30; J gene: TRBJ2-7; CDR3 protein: CAWSVPSTGHYEQYF; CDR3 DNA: TGTGCCTGGAGTGTTCCTTCGACAGGGCACTACGAGCAGTACTTC